This entry describes one T cell receptor (beta chain). Sequencing was performed with immunoSEQ multiplex PCR; in TCRdb, only in-frame clones are kept and a portion is missing. The table includes 95,000 to 100,000 clones, 96% detected once. This sample stems from a study of technical replicates of blood from a handful of donors. This CDR3 has 18 amino acids. CDR1 MDHEN and CDR2 SYDVKM come from the germline V gene. V was clipped by 7 bases and J by 2 bases; unmatched bases: 17. Sequencing was carried out using T cells isolated from PBMCs. This receptor was taken from a human donor in good health. The gene calls are TRBV28 and TRBJ1-5, with 7 bases fitting TRBD1. The CDR3 nucleotides read TGTGCCAGCACCCTACTCAACAGGGGTAGGGTGGGCAATCAGCCCCAGCATTTT. Translation gives CASTLLNRGRVGNQPQHF.